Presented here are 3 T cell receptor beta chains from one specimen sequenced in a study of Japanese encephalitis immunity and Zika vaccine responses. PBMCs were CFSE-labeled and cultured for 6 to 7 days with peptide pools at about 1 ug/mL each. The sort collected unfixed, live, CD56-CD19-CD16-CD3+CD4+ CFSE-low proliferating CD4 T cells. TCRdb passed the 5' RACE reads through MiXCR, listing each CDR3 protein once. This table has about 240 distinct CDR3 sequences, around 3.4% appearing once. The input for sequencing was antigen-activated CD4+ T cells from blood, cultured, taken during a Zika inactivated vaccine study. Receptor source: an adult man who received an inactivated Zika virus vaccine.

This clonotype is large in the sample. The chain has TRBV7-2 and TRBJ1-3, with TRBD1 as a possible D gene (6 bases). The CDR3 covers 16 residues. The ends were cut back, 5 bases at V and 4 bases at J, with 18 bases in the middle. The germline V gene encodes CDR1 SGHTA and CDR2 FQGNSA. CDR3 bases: TGTGCCAGCAGCCGTGATACAGGGCCGGGGGGAAACACCATATATTTT. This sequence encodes CASSRDTGPGGNTIYF.

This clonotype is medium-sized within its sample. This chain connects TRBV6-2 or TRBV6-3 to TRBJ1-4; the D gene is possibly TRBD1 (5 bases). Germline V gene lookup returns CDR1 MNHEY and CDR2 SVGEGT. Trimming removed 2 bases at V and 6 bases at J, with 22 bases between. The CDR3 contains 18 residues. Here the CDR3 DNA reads TGTGCCAGCAGTTACGGGGGAGTAGGTGTACCAAACGATGAAAAACTGTTTTTT. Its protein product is CASSYGGVGVPNDEKLFF.

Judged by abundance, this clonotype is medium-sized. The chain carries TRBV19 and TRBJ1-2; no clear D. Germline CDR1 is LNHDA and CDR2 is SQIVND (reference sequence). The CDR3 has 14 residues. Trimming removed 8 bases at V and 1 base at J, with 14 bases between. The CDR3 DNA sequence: TGTGCCAGTCAGGACGCCCGGCGTAACTATGGCTACACCTTC. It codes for CASQDARRNYGYTF.